The 31 T cell receptor beta chains reported below all come from one sample, sequenced in a study of blood T cell repertoires in COVID-19. The repertoire was sequenced with immunoSEQ multiplex PCR; TCRdb's copy has only in-frame clones and lacks some. The table includes 150,000 to 200,000 clones, 88% detected once. The source material was peripheral blood. These receptors were taken from a man in his 60s with acute or convalescent COVID-19.

This chain uses TRBV6-5 with TRBJ1-1; D unresolved. V was pared by 5 bases and J by 5 bases, with 12 bases between. In germline, CDR1 is MNHEY, CDR2 SVGAGI. The CDR3 contains 13 residues. CDR3 amino acids: CASSPRRYTEAFF. The DNA of the CDR3 is TGTGCCAGCAGTCCAAGGAGATATACTGAAGCTTTCTTT.

The rearrangement uses TRBV6-5 and TRBJ1-1; no clear D gene. Trimming stripped 2 bases from V and 3 bases from J, with 7 bases between. Germline V lookup: CDR1 MNHEY, CDR2 SVGAGI. The CDR3 covers 13 residues. This CDR3 is CASSYSPDTEAFF. The CDR3 bases are TGTGCCAGCAGTTACAGTCCGGACACTGAAGCTTTCTTT.

In its sample, this clone was seen once. The chain couples TRBV6-6 to TRBJ1-5, with a weak D call TRBD1 (6 bases). Between the trimmed V and J ends, which lost 5 bases and 1 base, there was a span of 18 bases. The CDR3 consists of 17 residues. Per germline, CDR1 MNHNY and CDR2 SVGAGI (reference sequence). CDR3 sequence reads: CASSLEANRESNQPQHF. The CDR3 DNA follows: TGTGCCAGCAGTCTCGAGGCTAACAGGGAAAGCAATCAGCCCCAGCATTTT.

The gene calls are TRBV6-2 or TRBV6-3 and TRBJ1-5, with D perhaps matching TRBD1 (5 bases). Germline V CDR1 and CDR2: MNHEY, SVGEGT. The CDR3 runs to 15 residues. V lost 1 base, J lost 9 bases, and 16 bases lay in between. The CDR3 region is CASSYYQRGGGPQHF. In DNA, the CDR3 is TGTGCCAGCAGTTACTACCAGCGGGGTGGGGGGCCCCAGCATTTT.

This clone has ten or more counts. The genes are TRBV12-3 or TRBV12-4 and TRBJ1-4, with unresolved D. The CDR3 has 13 amino acids. V lost 6 bases and J 10 bases, leaving 15 bases between the germline ends. The CDR3 DNA sequence: TGTGCCAGCAGCCAAAGCGCATCCGGAAAACTGTTTTTT. Its protein is CASSQSASGKLFF.

The chain is built from TRBV7-9 and TRBJ1-1, with TRBD1 matching 7 bases. CDR3 length equals 15 residues. Unmatched junction bases numbered 9, after V lost 4 bases and J lost 4 bases. Germline V gene lookup returns CDR1 SEHNR and CDR2 FQNEAQ (reference sequence). Written as DNA, the CDR3 is TGTGCCAGCAGCTCCGAGCCGTCAGGGGGCACTGAAGCTTTCTTT. It yields the protein CASSSEPSGGTEAFF.

CDR3 nucleotide sequence: TGTGCCAGCAGCCGAGAGGGAACCTATGGCTACACCTTC. Residues: CASSREGTYGYTF. The V and J genes are TRBV11-3 and TRBJ1-2; D is undetermined. The germline gives CDR1 SGHNT, CDR2 YENEEA. This CDR3 contains 13 residues. With 5 bases removed from V and 4 bases from J, the gap between germline ends came to 11 bases.

CDR3 nucleotides: TGTGCCAGCAGCTTGTACGAGGGCGAGCAGTACGTC. It is translated as CASSLYEGEQYV. The V and J genes are TRBV5-6 and TRBJ2-7; a possible D gene is TRBD2 (5 bases). The CDR3 is 12 amino acids. The ends were cut back, 1 base at V and 6 bases at J, with 8 bases in the middle. Germline values: CDR1 SGHDT, CDR2 YYEEEE.

This clone came up once. The rearrangement uses TRBV13 and TRBJ1-6, with a possible D match to TRBD1 (6 bases). Germline V gene data show CDR1 as PRHDT and CDR2 as FYEKMQ (reference sequence). This CDR3 spans 15 amino acids. Trimming pared 9 bases from V and 7 bases from J, leaving 19 bases between. CDR3 coding DNA: TGTGCCAGTTCCCTAACGGGACACAAGAATTCACCCCTCCACTTT. As protein: CASSLTGHKNSPLHF.

This clone showed up just once. The chain employs TRBV12-3 or TRBV12-4 and TRBJ2-1; D unresolved. This CDR3 is 11 amino acids long. The germline V and J ends were trimmed by 1 base and 10 bases, with 5 bases remaining between them. In DNA, the CDR3 is TGTGCCAGCAGTTTAGTTGCGGAGCAGTTCTTC. This gives the protein CASSLVAEQFF.

The gene calls are TRBV7-2 and TRBJ2-5; 11 bases are shared with TRBD1. The CDR3 sequence is 15 residues long. V was clipped by 11 bases and J by 5 bases; unmatched bases: 13. CDR1 is SGHTA and CDR2 is FQGNSA in the germline V gene. CDR3 coding DNA: TGTGCCGTTGATAGGGGGACAGGGGGAGGCGAGACCCAGTACTTC. Its protein is CAVDRGTGGGETQYF.

This clone has a handful of counts. V gene TRBV7-9 combines with J gene TRBJ1-5, with 9 bases fitting TRBD1. The junction had 8 bases not matched to a gene; V was cut back by 5 bases and J by 3 bases. The length of the CDR3 is 16 residues. Germline CDR1 reads SEHNR; CDR2 reads FQNEAQ (reference sequence). CDR3 coding DNA: TGTGCCAGCAGCCTGGGGACAGGGCGAGACAATCAGCCCCAGCATTTT. Its protein product is CASSLGTGRDNQPQHF.

The rearrangement uses TRBV11-2 and TRBJ2-2; TRBD1 matches 9 bases. Germline V gene sequence: CDR1 SGHAT, CDR2 FQNNGV. The CDR3 is 15 residues long. Germline trimming cut 4 bases from V and 5 bases from J; bases unmatched to any gene: 5. The CDR3 sequence is CASSSWTGDTGELFF. CDR3 DNA: TGTGCCAGCAGCTCCTGGACAGGGGATACCGGGGAGCTGTTTTTT.

This clone was seen a single time. The CDR3 DNA is TGTGCCAGCAGCCCTAGGTACGAGCAGTACTTC. Residues: CASSPRYEQYF. The V gene is TRBV7-2, the J gene TRBJ2-7; D remains unclear. Germline V lookup: CDR1 SGHTA, CDR2 FQGNSA. This CDR3 has 11 amino acids. V was trimmed by 5 bases and J by 4 bases, leaving 6 bases between them.

This clone was observed a few times. As DNA, the CDR3 is TGTGCCAGCAGCCAAGGGACAGGATATTATGGCTACACCTTC. Residues: CASSQGTGYYGYTF. This rearrangement joins TRBV5-8 to TRBJ1-2; 8 bases are a match to TRBD1. V trimming: 4 bases; J trimming: 5 bases; junction bases outside the gene matches: 7. The V gene's germline CDR1 is SGHTS and CDR2 YDEGEE. The CDR3 extends over 14 amino acids. The variable domain in full, with the rest retrieved from reference TRBV5-8 and TRBJ1-2, is EAGVTQSPTHLIKTRGQQATLRCSPISGHTSVYWYQQALGLGLQFLLWYDEGEERNRGNFPPRFSGRQFPNYSSELNVNALELEDSALYLCASSQGTGYYGYTFGSGTRLTVV.

The J gene is TRBJ1-5, the V gene TRBV15; 7 nucleotides match TRBD1. Per the germline V gene, CDR1 is LNHNV and CDR2 is YYDKDF (reference sequence). Trimming removed 8 bases from V and 5 bases from J; junction bases left unmatched: 9. The CDR3 extends over 14 amino acids. This chain's CDR3 is CATSRAGGDQPQHF. CDR3 DNA sequence: TGTGCCACCTCCCGGGCAGGGGGAGATCAGCCCCAGCATTTT. The variable domain in full, with the rest retrieved from reference TRBV15 and TRBJ1-5, is DAMVIQNPRYQVTQFGKPVTLSCSQTLNHNVMYWYQQKSSQAPKLLFHYYDKDFNNEADTPDNFQSRRPNTSFCFLDIRSPGLGDTAMYLCATSRAGGDQPQHFGDGTRLSIL.

The V call is TRBV11-3, the J call TRBJ1-1; 8 positions match TRBD1. Losses at the gene ends were 1 base for V and 1 base for J; bases not matched to a gene: 11. The germline gives CDR1 SGHNT, CDR2 YENEEA. CDR3 size: 18 residues. The CDR3 DNA follows: TGTGCCAGCAGCTTAGCGGGGACAGGAGATCTAAGGAACACTGAAGCTTTCTTT. Protein product: CASSLAGTGDLRNTEAFF.

The chain employs TRBV2 and TRBJ1-2; D is ambiguous. This CDR3 has 13 residues. Germline loops: CDR1 SNHLY, CDR2 FYNNEI. V lost 5 bases to trimming and J lost 5 bases, with 12 bases between them. The CDR3 sequence: CASSREAPYGYTF. For the CDR3, the DNA is TGTGCCAGCAGTAGAGAGGCACCTTATGGCTACACCTTC.

V usage is TRBV7-3 and J usage is TRBJ1-6; D is ambiguous. CDR1 and CDR2 (germline): SGHTA, FQGTGA. V lost 2 bases and J lost 0, with 14 bases in between. The CDR3 runs to 18 residues. The DNA for the CDR3 is TGTGCCAGCAGCTTACTCCCGTCCACTAGCTCCTATAATTCACCCCTCCACTTT. Its translation: CASSLLPSTSSYNSPLHF. Looking up the rest from reference TRBV7-3 and TRBJ1-6 gives the full variable domain: GAGVSQTPSNKVTEKGKYVELRCDPISGHTALYWYRQSLGQGPEFLIYFQGTGAADDSGLPNDRFFAVRPEGSVSTLKIQRTERGDSAVYLCASSLLPSTSSYNSPLHFGNGTRLTVT.

The chain combines TRBV11-2 with TRBJ1-4; D perhaps matches TRBD1 (6 bases). Trimming left V 1 base short and J 8 bases short, with 14 bases between. The V gene's germline CDR1 is SGHAT and CDR2 FQNNGV. This CDR3 region has 15 residues. DNA for the CDR3: TGTGCCAGCAGCTTAGGGCAGGGGTTCTTCGAAAAACTGTTTTTT. It encodes CASSLGQGFFEKLFF.

This chain uses TRBV11-2 with TRBJ2-1; 9 bases map to TRBD1. The CDR3 is 17 amino acids. The ends lost 3 bases at V and 0 bases at J; junction bases unmatched: 6. Per germline, CDR1 SGHAT and CDR2 FQNNGV. The CDR3 bases are TGTGCCAGCAGCTTGGTTGGGACAGGGAGCTCCTACAATGAGCAGTTCTTC. Translation: CASSLVGTGSSYNEQFF.

The chain couples TRBV6-6 to TRBJ1-3; D possibly corresponds to TRBD1 (6 bases). Germline CDR1 MNHNY, CDR2 SVGAGI (reference sequence). The CDR3 is made up of 15 amino acids. The ends were cut back, 6 bases at V and 2 bases at J, with 14 bases in the middle. CDR3 sequence (DNA): TGTGCCAGCAGAAACACACAGGGTGCTGGAAACACCATATATTTT. Translated, it gives CASRNTQGAGNTIYF.

This clone was seen just once. The J gene is TRBJ1-2, the V gene TRBV30, with TRBD1 identical over 8 bases. The germline gives CDR1 GTSNPN, CDR2 SVGIG (reference sequence). V lost 0 bases to trimming and J lost 6 bases; unmatched junction nucleotides: 3. This CDR3 has 13 residues. CDR3 region: CAWSVDRGHGYTF. CDR3 nucleotide sequence: TGTGCCTGGAGTGTAGACAGGGGCCATGGCTACACCTTC.

The CDR3 sequence: CASSQNPSSGGADTQYF. The CDR3 nucleotides are TGCGCCAGCAGCCAAAATCCGTCTAGCGGGGGTGCAGATACGCAGTATTTT. This chain links TRBV4-1 with TRBJ2-3; 10 bases line up with TRBD2. Losses at the gene ends were 2 bases for V and 4 bases for J; bases not matched to a gene: 9. The germline CDR1 and CDR2 sequences are MGHRA and YSYEKL. This CDR3 region has 17 residues.

The CDR3 DNA is TGTGCCAGCAGCTTGGTGGGACAGGGGGCCGGCACCGGGGAGCTGTTTTTT. Its protein product is CASSLVGQGAGTGELFF. The chain is built from TRBV7-8 and TRBJ2-2; 12 bases align to TRBD1. The ends lost 3 bases at V and 4 bases at J; junction bases unmatched: 6. The germline V gene has CDR1 SGHVS and CDR2 FQNEAQ. This CDR3 has 17 amino acids.

V is TRBV4-1 and J is TRBJ1-5; perhaps TRBD1 as D (6 bases). Germline CDR1 reads MGHRA; CDR2 reads YSYEKL. The CDR3 is 16 amino acids. V lost 2 bases and J lost 0, with 11 bases in between. CDR3: CASSQTQGTSNQPQHF. The CDR3 nucleotides are TGCGCCAGCAGCCAAACACAGGGTACTAGCAATCAGCCCCAGCATTTT.

The CDR3 bases are TGCGCCAGCAGCCAGGGTTTGGACAGGAACTATGGCTACACCTTC. It translates to CASSQGLDRNYGYTF. The rearrangement joins TRBV4-3 to TRBJ1-2; the match to TRBD1 covers 7 bases. V was pared by 3 bases and J by 2 bases, with 6 bases of the junction left unmatched. This CDR3 comprises 15 residues. The germline gives CDR1 LGHNA, CDR2 YSLEER.

CDR3 nucleotide sequence: TGTGCTAGTGGTGGCTCCTACAGGGGGCTACTGGTTAATTCACCCCTCCACTTT. Its protein product is CASGGSYRGLLVNSPLHF. The chain joins TRBV12-5 to TRBJ1-6; 9 bases fit TRBD1. V was pared by 5 bases and J by 6 bases, with 14 bases of the junction left unmatched. CDR3 size: 18 residues. Germline V gene lookup returns CDR1 LGHNT and CDR2 FRNRAP.

The chain joins TRBV6-5 to TRBJ2-5, with TRBD2 matching over 10 bases. V lost 0 bases to trimming and J lost 3 bases; unmatched junction nucleotides: 1. Germline V gene sequence: CDR1 MNHEY, CDR2 SVGAGI. The length of the CDR3 is 15 residues. In nucleotides, the CDR3 is TGTGCCAGCAGTTACTCAGCGGGAGGGAAAGAGACCCAGTACTTC. Its translation: CASSYSAGGKETQYF.

A remark on this clone: One end of the junction is discordant with germline, which a read error may explain. The chain combines TRBV27 with TRBJ2-3; TRBD2 might be the D (6 bases). The CDR3 extends over 10 amino acids. In germline, CDR1 is MNHEY, CDR2 SMNVEV (reference sequence). Here the CDR3 reads CVSRGFTQYF. CDR3 in DNA: TGTGTCAGCCGGGGGTTCACGCAGTATTTT.

This chain uses TRBV20-1 with TRBJ2-3; TRBD2 agrees at 9 bases. After removal of 3 bases from V and 4 bases from J, the junction contained 5 bases not matched to a gene. The germline gives CDR1 DFQATT, CDR2 SNEGSKA (reference sequence). The CDR3 spans 14 residues. The CDR3 loop reads CSASRLAESDTQYF. The CDR3 DNA reads as TGCAGTGCTAGTAGACTAGCGGAGTCAGATACGCAGTATTTT.